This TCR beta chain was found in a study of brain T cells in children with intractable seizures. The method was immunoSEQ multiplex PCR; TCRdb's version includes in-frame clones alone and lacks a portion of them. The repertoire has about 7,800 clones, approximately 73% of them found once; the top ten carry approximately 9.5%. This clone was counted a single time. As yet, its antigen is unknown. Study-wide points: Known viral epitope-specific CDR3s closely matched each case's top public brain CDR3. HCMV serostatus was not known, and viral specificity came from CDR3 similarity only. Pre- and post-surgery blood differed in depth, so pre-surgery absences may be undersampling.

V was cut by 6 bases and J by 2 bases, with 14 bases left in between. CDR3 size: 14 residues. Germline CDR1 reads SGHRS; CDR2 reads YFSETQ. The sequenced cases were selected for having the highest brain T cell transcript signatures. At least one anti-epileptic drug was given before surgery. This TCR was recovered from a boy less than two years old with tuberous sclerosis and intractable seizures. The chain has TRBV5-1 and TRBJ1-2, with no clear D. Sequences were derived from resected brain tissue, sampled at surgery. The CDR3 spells CASKHQPENYGYTF. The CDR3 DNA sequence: TGCGCCAGCAAACACCAGCCGGAGAACTATGGCTACACCTTC.